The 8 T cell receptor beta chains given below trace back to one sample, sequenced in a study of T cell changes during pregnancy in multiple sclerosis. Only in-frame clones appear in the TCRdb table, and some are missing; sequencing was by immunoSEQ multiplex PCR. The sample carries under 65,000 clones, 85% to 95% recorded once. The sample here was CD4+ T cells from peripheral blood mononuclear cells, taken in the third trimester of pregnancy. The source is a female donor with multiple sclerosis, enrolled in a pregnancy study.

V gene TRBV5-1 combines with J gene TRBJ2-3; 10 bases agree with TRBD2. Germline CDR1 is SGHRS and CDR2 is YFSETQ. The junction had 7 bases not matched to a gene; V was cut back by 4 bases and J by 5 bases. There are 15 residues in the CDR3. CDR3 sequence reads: CASSPQRGGKDTQYF. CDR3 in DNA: TGCGCCAGCAGCCCCCAGCGGGGGGGGAAAGATACGCAGTATTTT.

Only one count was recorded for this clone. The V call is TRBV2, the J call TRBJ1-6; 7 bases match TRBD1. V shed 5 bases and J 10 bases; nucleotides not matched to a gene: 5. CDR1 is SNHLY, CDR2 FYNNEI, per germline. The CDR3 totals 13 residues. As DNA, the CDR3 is TGTGCCAGCAGTACAGGGGAGTCCTCACCCCTCCACTTT. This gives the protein CASSTGESSPLHF. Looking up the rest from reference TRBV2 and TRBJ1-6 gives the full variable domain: EPEVTQTPSHQVTQMGQEVILRCVPISNHLYFYWYRQILGQKVEFLVSFYNNEISEKSEIFDDQFSVERPDGSNFTLKIRSTKLEDSAMYFCASSTGESSPLHFGNGTRLTVT.

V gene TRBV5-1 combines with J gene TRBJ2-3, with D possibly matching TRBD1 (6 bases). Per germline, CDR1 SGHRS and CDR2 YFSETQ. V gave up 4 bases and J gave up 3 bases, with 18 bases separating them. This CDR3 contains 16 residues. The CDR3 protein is CASSGLQGLRTDTQYF. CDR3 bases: TGCGCCAGCAGCGGCTTACAGGGTTTGAGGACAGATACGCAGTATTTT.

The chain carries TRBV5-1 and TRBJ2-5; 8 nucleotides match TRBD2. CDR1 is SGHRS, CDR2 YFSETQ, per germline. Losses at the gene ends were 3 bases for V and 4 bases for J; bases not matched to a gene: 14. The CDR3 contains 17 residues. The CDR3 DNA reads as TGCGCCAGCAGCTCGCTGGGCGCGGGGGGCTCCCGAGAGACCCAGTACTTC. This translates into CASSSLGAGGSRETQYF.

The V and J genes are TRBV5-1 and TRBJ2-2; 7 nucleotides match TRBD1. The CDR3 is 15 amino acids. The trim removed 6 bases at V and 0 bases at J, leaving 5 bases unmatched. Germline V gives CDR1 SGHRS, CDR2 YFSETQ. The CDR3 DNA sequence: TGCGCCAGCAAGAAGACAGGGACGAACACCGGGGAGCTGTTTTTT. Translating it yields CASKKTGTNTGELFF.

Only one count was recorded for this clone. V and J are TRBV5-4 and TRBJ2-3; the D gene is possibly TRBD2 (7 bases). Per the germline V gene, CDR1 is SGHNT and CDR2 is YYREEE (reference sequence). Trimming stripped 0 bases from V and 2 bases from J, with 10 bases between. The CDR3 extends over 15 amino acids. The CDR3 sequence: CASSLGGGATDTQYF. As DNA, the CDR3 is TGTGCCAGCAGCTTGGGAGGGGGGGCCACAGATACGCAGTATTTT.

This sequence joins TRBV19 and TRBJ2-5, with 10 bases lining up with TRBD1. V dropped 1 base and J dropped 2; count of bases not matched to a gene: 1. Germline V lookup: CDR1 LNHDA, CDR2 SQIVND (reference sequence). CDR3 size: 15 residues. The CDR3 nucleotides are TGTGCCAGTAGTATAGGGACAGGGGGGCAAGAGACCCAGTACTTC. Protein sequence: CASSIGTGGQETQYF.

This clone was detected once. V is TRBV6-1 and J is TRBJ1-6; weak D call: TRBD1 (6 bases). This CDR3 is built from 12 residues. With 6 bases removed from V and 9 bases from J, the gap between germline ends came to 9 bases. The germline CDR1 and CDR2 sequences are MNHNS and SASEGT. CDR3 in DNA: TGTGCCAGCAGACAGGGATCTTCACCCCTCCACTTT. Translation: CASRQGSSPLHF.